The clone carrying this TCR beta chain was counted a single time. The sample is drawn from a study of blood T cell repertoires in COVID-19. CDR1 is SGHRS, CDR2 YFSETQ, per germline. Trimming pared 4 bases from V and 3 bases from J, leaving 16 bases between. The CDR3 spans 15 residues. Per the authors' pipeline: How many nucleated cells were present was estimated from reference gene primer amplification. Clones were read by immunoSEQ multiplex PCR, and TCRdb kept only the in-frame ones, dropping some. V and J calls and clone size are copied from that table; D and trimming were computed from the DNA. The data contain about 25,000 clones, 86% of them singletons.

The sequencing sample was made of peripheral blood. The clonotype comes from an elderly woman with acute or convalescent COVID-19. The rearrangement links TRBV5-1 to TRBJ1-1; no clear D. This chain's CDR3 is CASSPWPGSDTEAFF. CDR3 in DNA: TGCGCCAGCAGCCCCTGGCCGGGGTCTGACACTGAAGCTTTCTTT. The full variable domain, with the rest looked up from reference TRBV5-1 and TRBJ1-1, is KAGVTQTPRYLIKTRGQQVTLSCSPISGHRSVSWYQQTPGQGLQFLFEYFSETQRNKGNFPGRFSGRQFSNSRSEMNVSTLELGDSALYLCASSPWPGSDTEAFFGQGTRLTVV.